These T cell receptor beta chains were read from a single sample in a study of blood T cell repertoires in COVID-19. The protocol was immunoSEQ multiplex PCR, while the TCRdb copy is restricted to in-frame clones and leaves out a portion. Here the sample spans about 190,000 clones, about 88% being singletons. Input material: peripheral blood. The receptors originated from a man younger than 45 with acute or convalescent COVID-19. The CDR3 runs from the conserved cysteine through the conserved F or W. A D gene is named only where the DNA matches it firmly. Expanded clones are given a class, and other clones once, few, many or no size at all.

>TRBJ1-5|NA|TRBV5-5|TRBD1
CASSLEGGPWSNQPQHF
TGTGCCAGCAGCTTGGAAGGGGGCCCATGGAGCAATCAGCCCCAGCATTTT
>TRBJ1-2|NA|TRBV6-5|TRBD1
CASSYSGQGASGYTF
TGTGCCAGCAGTTACTCGGGACAGGGGGCAAGTGGCTACACCTTC
>TRBJ2-1|NA|TRBV7-9|NA
CASSLAWPGENEQFF
TGTGCCAGCAGCTTAGCGTGGCCTGGGGAGAATGAGCAGTTCTTC
>TRBJ1-2|NA|TRBV3-1/TRBV3-2|NA
CASSARTASYGYTF
TGTGCCAGCAGCGCCCGGACAGCTAGCTATGGCTACACCTTC
>TRBJ2-3|NA|TRBV19|NA
CASTTSPGTDTQYF
TGTGCCAGTACCACGAGTCCCGGGACAGATACGCAGTATTTT
>TRBJ2-7|NA|TRBV28|NA
CASSLVGGLAYEQYF
TGTGCCAGCAGTTTAGTGGGGGGGCTAGCCTACGAGCAGTACTTC
>TRBJ2-7|NA|TRBV5-1|TRBD2
CASSLGLAGAYEQYF
TGCGCCAGCAGCTTGGGTCTAGCGGGAGCTTACGAGCAGTACTTC
>TRBJ1-1|NA|TRBV3-1/TRBV3-2|NA
CASSQGRQNTEAFF
TGTGCCAGCAGCCAGGGGCGGCAAAACACTGAAGCTTTCTTT
>TRBJ1-3|NA|TRBV3-1/TRBV3-2|TRBD1
CASSPWDRGGGNTIYF
TGTGCCAGCAGCCCATGGGACAGGGGCGGAGGAAACACCATATATTTT
>TRBJ2-5|NA|TRBV5-6|NA
CASNGGSQETQYF
TGTGCCAGCAACGGGGGTTCCCAAGAGACCCAGTACTTC
>TRBJ2-1|NA|TRBV19|TRBD2
CASTSGAYNEQFF
TGTGCCAGTACTAGCGGGGCCTACAATGAGCAGTTCTTC
>TRBJ1-2|NA|TRBV27|NA
CASSFITGSGYTF
TGTGCCAGCAGTTTCATTACAGGTTCGGGCTACACCTTC
>TRBJ2-2|NA|TRBV11-2|TRBD1
CASSTYRGERSGELFF
TGTGCCAGCAGCACCTACAGGGGCGAACGGTCCGGGGAGCTGTTTTTT
>TRBJ1-2|NA|TRBV28|TRBD1
CASRSGGPVGSIYYGYTF
TGTGCCAGCCGGTCAGGGGGCCCAGTTGGCTCAATTTACTATGGCTACACCTTC
>TRBJ1-5|NA|TRBV19|NA
CASSSGQLRNQPQHF
TGTGCCAGTAGTTCCGGACAGTTACGCAATCAGCCCCAGCATTTT
>TRBJ1-2|NA|TRBV29-1|NA
CSARSVFKDGYTF
TGCAGCGCAAGGAGTGTATTTAAGGATGGCTACACCTTC
>TRBJ1-3|NA|TRBV7-2|NA
CASSLMMGLGYSGNTIYF
TGTGCCAGCAGCTTAATGATGGGGCTCGGATACTCTGGAAACACCATATATTTT
>TRBJ1-2|NA|TRBV28|TRBD1
CASNAGGNYGYTF
TGTGCCAGCAATGCAGGGGGCAACTATGGCTACACCTTC
>TRBJ1-4|NA|TRBV6-5|NA
CASSYSKDRPNEKLFF
TGTGCCAGCAGTTACTCGAAGGACAGACCTAATGAAAAACTGTTTTTT
>TRBJ2-7|once|TRBV24-1|NA
CATSDESRGSYEQYF
TGTGCCACCAGTGATGAGTCGAGAGGCTCCTACGAGCAGTACTTC
>TRBJ1-4|NA|TRBV10-3|NA
CAISEGMGAGEKLFF
TGTGCCATCAGTGAGGGCATGGGGGCTGGGGAAAAACTGTTTTTT
>TRBJ2-1|NA|TRBV5-1|TRBD1
CASSLVAGGDEQFF
TGCGCCAGCAGCTTGGTGGCAGGGGGCGATGAGCAGTTCTTC
>TRBJ2-7|few|TRBV3-1/TRBV3-2|TRBD2
CASQTSGRYEQYF
TGTGCCAGCCAAACAAGCGGGAGATACGAGCAGTACTTC
>TRBJ2-5|NA|TRBV25-1|TRBD1
CASRKTGGWVETQYF
TGTGCCAGCAGAAAAACAGGGGGCTGGGTAGAGACCCAGTACTTC
>TRBJ1-2|NA|TRBV30|TRBD1
CAWSPTGGYGYTF
TGTGCCTGGAGTCCTACAGGGGGGTATGGCTACACCTTC
>TRBJ1-5|NA|TRBV28|TRBD1
CASSFPGTGMSGQHF
TGTGCCAGCAGTTTCCCCGGGACAGGGATGAGTGGCCAGCATTTT
>TRBJ1-1|few|TRBV7-9|TRBD1
CASSTRGQGSEAFF
TGTGCCAGCAGCACTAGGGGGCAAGGATCTGAAGCTTTCTTT
>TRBJ1-4|NA|TRBV28|TRBD1
CASYSRTGTKKLFF
TGTGCCAGCTACTCCCGGACAGGCACCAAAAAACTGTTTTTT
>TRBJ1-2|NA|TRBV5-4|NA
CASSLAQPANYGYTF
TGTGCCAGCAGCTTGGCACAGCCAGCTAACTATGGCTACACCTTC
>TRBJ1-2|NA|TRBV10-3|NA
CAISESEGSGYTF
TGTGCCATCAGTGAGTCGGAGGGTTCCGGCTACACCTTC
>TRBJ1-4|NA|TRBV2|NA
CASFREGEKLFF
TGTGCCAGCTTCAGGGAGGGTGAAAAACTGTTTTTT
>TRBJ1-5|NA|TRBV4-1|NA
CASSQEGNSNQPQHF
TGCGCCAGCAGCCAAGAGGGCAATAGCAATCAGCCCCAGCATTTT
>TRBJ1-3|NA|TRBV28|NA
CASNTGLTGNTIYF
TGTGCCAGCAATACAGGGCTGACTGGAAACACCATATATTTT
>TRBJ1-2|NA|TRBV6-1|TRBD1
CASSERGQYGYTF
TGTGCCAGCAGTGAAAGGGGGCAATATGGCTACACCTTC
>TRBJ1-5|NA|TRBV5-1|NA
CASSLDEPNSQPQHF
TGCGCCAGCAGCTTGGACGAACCCAATAGTCAGCCCCAGCATTTT
>TRBJ2-1|NA|TRBV11-2|TRBD2
CASSGRTSVNEQFF
TGTGCCAGCAGCGGACGGACTAGCGTCAATGAGCAGTTCTTC
>TRBJ2-7|NA|TRBV30|NA
CAWSVSYEQYF
TGTGCCTGGAGTGTATCGTACGAGCAGTACTTC
>TRBJ1-3|NA|TRBV5-1|NA
CASSTTGSGGNTIYF
TGCGCCAGCAGTACTACAGGGAGTGGAGGAAACACCATATATTTT
>TRBJ1-1|NA|TRBV2|TRBD1
CARRTGNTEAFF
TGTGCCAGAAGGACAGGGAACACTGAAGCTTTCTTT
>TRBJ2-5|NA|TRBV19|NA
CASSYRVREIQYF
TGTGCCAGTAGTTATCGGGTCCGAGAGATCCAGTACTTC
>TRBJ2-3|NA|TRBV6-1|TRBD2
CASSGLPSGDEDTQYF
TGTGCCAGCAGTGGATTACCTAGCGGGGATGAAGATACGCAGTATTTT
>TRBJ1-3|NA|TRBV29-1|TRBD1
CSVEDFRTGVGNTIYF
TGCAGCGTTGAAGATTTTAGGACAGGGGTTGGAAACACCATATATTTT
>TRBJ2-3|NA|TRBV9|NA
CASSSRGARTTDTQYF
TGTGCCAGCAGCTCCCGGGGAGCGCGAACGACAGATACGCAGTATTTT
>TRBJ1-4|NA|TRBV15|TRBD1
CATSTQGGREKLFF
TGTGCCACCAGTACACAGGGGGGGCGAGAAAAACTGTTTTTT
>TRBJ2-2|NA|TRBV3-1/TRBV3-2|NA
CASRGPGELFF
TGTGCCAGCCGGGGTCCCGGGGAGCTGTTTTTT
>TRBJ2-4|NA|TRBV30|TRBD1
CAWSVQGSLAKNIQYF
TGTGCCTGGAGTGTACAGGGGAGTTTAGCCAAAAACATTCAGTACTTC
>TRBJ1-1|NA|TRBV7-8|NA
CASTGAGRGTEAFF
TGTGCCAGCACCGGGGCGGGGAGGGGCACTGAAGCTTTCTTT
>TRBJ2-3|NA|TRBV11-3|NA
CASSLAFADTQYF
TGTGCCAGCAGCTTAGCTTTCGCAGATACGCAGTATTTT
>TRBJ2-3|NA|TRBV19|TRBD2
CASSIEGFRKREWVGDTQYF
TGTGCCAGTAGTATAGAAGGTTTTAGGAAGCGGGAGTGGGTCGGAGATACGCAGTATTTT
>TRBJ1-6|NA|TRBV7-9|NA
CASSHPAGQNSPLHF
TGTGCCAGCAGCCACCCCGCTGGACAGAATTCACCCCTCCACTTT
>TRBJ2-2|NA|TRBV6-5|NA
CASSHAGPPTGELFF
TGTGCCAGCAGTCATGCGGGGCCCCCTACCGGGGAGCTGTTTTTT
>TRBJ1-2|NA|TRBV7-9|NA
CASSPQGFYGYTF
TGTGCCAGCAGCCCACAGGGATTCTATGGCTACACCTTC
>TRBJ1-2|once|TRBV28|TRBD1
CASSGPGQTNYGYTF
TGTGCCAGCAGTGGACCGGGACAGACTAACTATGGCTACACCTTC
>TRBJ2-3|NA|TRBV7-3|NA
CASSLGASASTDTQYF
TGTGCCAGCAGCTTAGGAGCGTCCGCTAGCACAGATACGCAGTATTTT
>TRBJ1-2|few|TRBV28|TRBD1
CASTGGLYYGYTF
TGTGCCAGCACAGGGGGCCTTTACTATGGCTACACCTTC